The source of this TCR beta chain is a study of T cell clonotyping in hematopoietic cell transplantation. Study background: Pretransplant recipient samples were taken after cytoreduction. Study-wide results and caveats: Pathologically expanded recipient clonotypes increased progressively from day 30 to day 180 as diversity fell. Graft donor and pretransplant recipient Inverse Simpson Index values predicted broader posttransplant TCR diversity. CD4 and CD8 repertoire contributions could not be separated without sorting.

Time point defined: recipient sample about 28 days before transplant, after cytoreduction. On this clone: Its antigen is unknown.

Profiled with immunoSEQ multiplex PCR; TCRdb holds only in-frame clones, not every one. The table has tens of thousands of clones, 96% seen once. The source material was peripheral blood mononuclear cells, sampled before stem cell transplant. The TCR comes from a woman between 50 and 59 years old with acute myeloid leukemia. Some clones in this sample may be carry-over from other donors' samples.

For the CDR3, the DNA is TGTGCCATCAGTGAGCGGACAGGGAGGAGCGAGCAGTACTTC. This codes for CAISERTGRSEQYF. V is TRBV10-3 and J is TRBJ2-7; TRBD1 matches at 8 bases. From germline, CDR1 is ENHRY and CDR2 SYGVKD. The CDR3 spans 14 residues. With V trimmed by 2 bases and J by 6 bases, 6 bases remained unmatched.